Below are 24 T cell receptor beta chains sequenced from a single sample in a study of identical twins. TCRdb independently ran MiXCR on the 5' RACE reads; one entry per CDR3 protein. This table has 250,000 to 350,000 distinct CDR3 sequences, 6.5% to 9.5% appearing once. A further study also used this sample, focusing on yellow fever vaccine responses in identical twins.

The sequencing sample was made of memory (CD45RO+) T cells sorted from blood. Receptor source: a woman aged 18-29 years in good health.

The chain links TRBV15 to TRBJ2-7, with a weak D call TRBD1 (6 bases). In germline, CDR1 is LNHNV, CDR2 YYDKDF (reference sequence). This CDR3 has 16 residues. V dropped 3 bases and J dropped 2 bases, with 17 bases sitting between them. CDR3 residues: CATSRLAGTKAYEQYF. The DNA of the CDR3 is TGTGCCACCAGCAGGCTCGCCGGGACAAAGGCCTACGAGCAGTACTTC.

In its sample, this clonotype was seen many times. The chain employs TRBV7-7 and TRBJ2-5; no clear D. Germline CDR1 is SSHAT and CDR2 is FNYEAQ (reference sequence). The germline V and J ends were trimmed by 1 base and 2 bases, with 8 bases remaining between them. The CDR3 spans 14 residues. CDR3 region: CASSLDGVQETQYF. In nucleotides, the CDR3 is TGTGCCAGCAGCTTAGATGGCGTTCAAGAGACCCAGTACTTC.

This clonotype was seen ten or more times. The V gene is TRBV29-1, the J gene TRBJ2-3; D possibly corresponds to TRBD2 (6 bases). Trimming cost V 4 bases and J 6 bases, with 14 bases left between them. The CDR3 spans 13 residues. From germline, CDR1 is SQVTM and CDR2 ANQGSEA. The CDR3 DNA follows: TGCAGCGTTGCGGGGCGGGAAGGCGATACGCAGTATTTT. Translation gives CSVAGREGDTQYF.

The table lists this clonotype with a few counts. In DNA form, the CDR3 reads TGTGCCAGCAGAAAGGTCGGGGGCGGGGGCACTGAAGCTTTCTTT. It codes for CASRKVGGGGTEAFF. This chain connects TRBV25-1 to TRBJ1-1, with D perhaps TRBD1 (6 bases). The V end was cut by 6 bases, the J end by 4 bases, with 18 bases between. There are 15 residues in the CDR3. Germline CDR1 is MGHDK and CDR2 is SYGVNS.

This clonotype was counted a few times. The chain uses TRBV28 and TRBJ2-1, with D possibly matching TRBD2 (6 bases). Germline V gene sequence: CDR1 MDHEN, CDR2 SYDVKM. V lost 2 bases to trimming and J lost 10 bases, with 18 bases between them. This CDR3 contains 15 residues. The CDR3 loop reads CASSLGLANYIEQFF. The CDR3 bases are TGTGCCAGCAGTTTAGGGCTAGCGAATTACATCGAGCAGTTCTTC.

A few counts support this clonotype. The gene calls are TRBV27 and TRBJ2-7; perhaps D is TRBD1 or TRBD2 (6 bases each). The CDR3 is 12 amino acids. Germline CDR1 MNHEY, CDR2 SMNVEV (reference sequence). Trimming shortened V by 7 bases and J by 2 bases, and 9 bases separated the two germline ends. CDR3 protein: CASKGGPYEQYF. The CDR3 DNA reads as TGTGCCAGCAAGGGGGGCCCCTACGAGCAGTACTTC.

This clonotype was seen a few times. V usage is TRBV12-5 and J usage is TRBJ2-5; 7 bases match TRBD2. Unmatched junction bases numbered 8, after V lost 6 bases and J lost 4 bases. Germline assignment: CDR1 LGHNT and CDR2 FRNRAP. The CDR3 is 14 amino acids. The CDR3 DNA sequence: TGTGCTAGTGGGCGGGGCGGGAGAGCAGAGACCCAGTACTTC. This gives the protein CASGRGGRAETQYF.

The rearrangement uses TRBV28 and TRBJ2-7, with D unresolved. In germline, CDR1 is MDHEN, CDR2 SYDVKM. V lost 4 bases and J 3 bases, leaving 7 bases between the germline ends. CDR3 length equals 12 residues. This CDR3 is CASSWKDYEQYF. DNA for the CDR3: TGTGCCAGCAGTTGGAAAGACTACGAGCAGTACTTC.

V gene TRBV19 combines with J gene TRBJ2-1; D not resolved. Trimming shortened V by 3 bases and J by 6 bases, and 9 bases separated the two germline ends. Germline V gene data show CDR1 as LNHDA and CDR2 as SQIVND (reference sequence). CDR3 length equals 13 residues. The CDR3 sequence is CASSITRGNEQFF. CDR3 coding DNA: TGTGCCAGTAGTATTACGCGTGGCAATGAGCAGTTCTTC.

This clonotype was counted a few times. J is TRBJ2-5 and V is TRBV20-1, with a possible D match to TRBD2 (6 bases). V was cut by 7 bases and J by 5 bases, with 14 bases left in between. Germline CDR1 is DFQATT and CDR2 is SNEGSKA (reference sequence). The CDR3 extends over 12 amino acids. CDR3 bases: TGCAGTGTAGAGAGGAGGGGCGAGACCCAGTACTTC. As protein: CSVERRGETQYF.

The genes are TRBV6-5 and TRBJ1-2; D is unclear. The CDR3 is 12 amino acids. The ends were cut back, 6 bases at V and 2 bases at J, with 7 bases in the middle. CDR1 and CDR2 from the germline V gene are MNHEY and SVGAGI. The CDR3 sequence: CASSRQNYGYTF. CDR3 in DNA: TGTGCCAGCAGCCGTCAGAACTATGGCTACACCTTC.

In nucleotides, the CDR3 is TGTGCCAGCTCACTTCGACAGTCCTACGAGCAGTACGTC. Protein: CASSLRQSYEQYV. The chain recombines TRBV18 with TRBJ2-7; TRBD1 is a possible D gene (5 bases). Germline V lookup: CDR1 KGHSH, CDR2 LQKENI. This CDR3 region has 13 residues. V dropped 4 bases and J dropped 1 base, with 8 bases sitting between them.

This clonotype was counted many times. V usage is TRBV7-9 and J usage is TRBJ2-1, with a weak D call TRBD2 (5 bases). The V and J ends lost 8 bases and 10 bases respectively, with 27 bases between them. The germline gives CDR1 SEHNR, CDR2 FQNEAQ (reference sequence). The CDR3 extends over 16 amino acids. The DNA for the CDR3 is TGTGCCAGCGGGAAGGACCAGCGGATTGAAAAATGGGAGCAGTTCTTC. Amino acids: CASGKDQRIEKWEQFF. The full variable domain, with the rest looked up from reference TRBV7-9 and TRBJ2-1, is DTGVSQNPRHKITKRGQNVTFRCDPISEHNRLYWYRQTLGQGPEFLTYFQNEAQLEKSRLLSDRFSAERPKGSFSTLEIQRTEQGDSAMYLCASGKDQRIEKWEQFFGPGTRLTVL.

The chain carries TRBV6-1 and TRBJ2-7; TRBD2 aligns across 9 bases. The junction had 3 bases not matched to a gene; V was cut back by 5 bases and J by 1 base. The V gene's germline CDR1 is MNHNS and CDR2 SASEGT. The CDR3 has 14 residues. CDR3 sequence: CASSTTSGSYEQYF. The CDR3 DNA sequence: TGTGCCAGCAGTACGACTAGCGGATCCTACGAGCAGTACTTC.

This clonotype was detected many times. The chain employs TRBV7-9 and TRBJ2-2, with 10 bases fitting TRBD2. Unmatched junction bases numbered 5, after V lost 10 bases and J lost 0 bases. This CDR3 has 15 amino acids. Germline-derived CDR1 and CDR2 are SEHNR and FQNEAQ (reference sequence). The CDR3 loop is CATLAGRSNTGELFF. CDR3 sequence (DNA): TGTGCCACACTAGCGGGGAGGTCGAACACCGGGGAGCTGTTTTTT.

The table lists this clonotype with many counts. The CDR3 sequence: CASKLTGQMNTEAFF. CDR3 in DNA: TGTGCCAGCAAACTAACGGGGCAAATGAACACTGAAGCTTTCTTT. J is TRBJ1-1 and V is TRBV25-1, with TRBD1 as a possible D gene (5 bases). This CDR3 has 15 residues. Germline loops: CDR1 MGHDK, CDR2 SYGVNS. V dropped 7 bases and J dropped 0 bases, with 15 bases sitting between them. Full variable domain (remainder filled in from reference TRBV25-1 and TRBJ1-1): EADIYQTPRYLVIGTGKKITLECSQTMGHDKMYWYQQDPGMELHLIHYSYGVNSTEKGDLSSESTVSRIRTEHFPLTLESARPSHTSQYLCASKLTGQMNTEAFFGQGTRLTVV.

This clonotype has ten or more counts. The rearrangement uses TRBV20-1 and TRBJ1-5; a weak D match, TRBD1 (6 bases). This CDR3 region has 14 residues. Trimming shortened V by 3 bases and J by 3 bases, and 12 bases separated the two germline ends. Germline CDR1 and CDR2: DFQATT and SNEGSKA (reference sequence). The DNA for the CDR3 is TGCAGTGCTAGCGATGGACAGTCCAATCAGCCCCAGCATTTT. Translated, it gives CSASDGQSNQPQHF.

CDR3 sequence: CASSAVDGGLAKNIQYF. In DNA, the CDR3 is TGTGCCAGCAGCGCAGTGGACGGAGGGCTAGCCAAAAACATTCAGTACTTC. V is TRBV5-4 and J is TRBJ2-4, with TRBD2 as a possible D gene (6 bases). Looked up from germline, CDR1 is SGHNT and CDR2 is YYREEE (reference sequence). The germline V and J ends were trimmed by 4 bases and 0 bases, with 17 bases remaining between them. This CDR3 is built from 17 residues.

The rearrangement links TRBV2 to TRBJ2-7; 11 positions match TRBD2. This CDR3 comprises 14 residues. The V gene end was trimmed by 5 bases and the J gene end by 3 bases; junction bases not matched to a gene: 3. Germline V gives CDR1 SNHLY, CDR2 FYNNEI. The CDR3 here is CASSTSGSGYEQYF. CDR3 nucleotides: TGTGCCAGCAGTACTAGCGGGAGCGGCTACGAGCAGTACTTC.

To note about this clonotype: A read error may explain this, as a much larger clone is one base away. The chain uses TRBV7-8 and TRBJ2-3; no firm D call. Germline values: CDR1 SGHVS, CDR2 FQNEAQ. The CDR3 sequence is 16 residues long. CDR3: CASSRTRRFSTDTRYF. As DNA, the CDR3 is TGTGCCAGCAGCCGAACCCGGCGGTTTTCCACAGATACGCGGTATTTT.

V and J are TRBV20-1 and TRBJ2-3; D is perhaps TRBD2 (6 bases). The CDR3 has 14 amino acids. Germline V gene sequence: CDR1 DFQATT, CDR2 SNEGSKA (reference sequence). Trimming shortened V by 0 bases and J by 4 bases, and 11 bases separated the two germline ends. CDR3: CSARDPIAADTQYF. The CDR3 DNA is TGCAGTGCTAGAGACCCTATAGCGGCAGATACGCAGTATTTT.

In its sample, this clonotype was seen many times. The chain recombines TRBV28 with TRBJ2-2; perhaps TRBD1 as D (6 bases). Per the germline V gene, CDR1 is MDHEN and CDR2 is SYDVKM. V was clipped by 7 bases and J by 0 bases, with 18 bases between them. The CDR3 consists of 17 residues. CDR3 sequence: CASIPQGWRANTGELFF. The CDR3 coding sequence is TGTGCCAGCATACCCCAGGGGTGGCGGGCGAACACCGGGGAGCTGTTTTTT.

The chain recombines TRBV5-1 with TRBJ2-7, with unresolved D. The V gene lost 2 bases and the J gene lost 4 bases, with 4 bases spanning the gap. Germline lookup yields CDR1 SGHRS and CDR2 YFSETQ. The CDR3 is 11 amino acids. CDR3 region: CASSFLYEQYF. Here the CDR3 DNA reads TGCGCCAGCAGCTTCCTTTACGAGCAGTACTTC.

This clonotype has more than one count but fewer than ten. The chain uses TRBV12-3 or TRBV12-4 and TRBJ2-2; D uncertain. V was clipped by 7 bases and J by 5 bases, with 5 bases between them. This CDR3 is built from 11 residues. Here the CDR3 reads CASTTTGELFF. CDR3 bases: TGTGCCAGCACCACAACCGGGGAGCTGTTTTTT.